The present T cell receptor beta chain was sequenced within a study of long-term antiretroviral therapy in people with HIV. Study-level points and caveats: Researchers lacked any data on ART adherence, viral resistance or therapy changes.

Comments on this clone: As yet, its antigen is unknown.

CDR1 and CDR2 (germline): LGHNA, YSLEER. Trimming removed 1 base at V and 1 base at J, with 10 bases between. The CDR3 is 15 amino acids. The run of the v3.0 immunoSEQ assay was at survey level. Only in-frame clones appear in the TCRdb table, and some are missing; sequencing was by immunoSEQ multiplex PCR. The profile shows about 19,000 clones, 91% of them singletons. Sequenced here: unsorted PBMCs, sampled 3 years after starting antiretroviral therapy. This receptor was identified in a man aged 45-65 years with HIV. The chain uses TRBV4-3 and TRBJ1-1; D is unresolved. The CDR3, as DNA: TGCGCCAGCAGCCAAGGAGTCGCGGGGAACACTGAAGCTTTCTTT. Its protein is CASSQGVAGNTEAFF.